This TCR beta chain comes out of a study of neurological immune-mediated disorders. Study observations and caveats: The greatest degree of TCR clonal expansion was observed in HTLV-1-associated myelopathy, with the lowest in multiple sclerosis, below that of healthy controls.

This clonotype occurred many times. Its antigen is unidentified. Germline CDR1 and CDR2: SGHTA and FQGNSA. CDR3 length: 16 amino acids. Trimming at V came to 5 bases and at J to 2 bases, leaving 12 bases not matched to a gene. Template-switch 5'RACE cDNA synthesis added a 10-nucleotide unique molecular identifier. TCRdb passed the 5' RACE reads through MiXCR, listing each CDR3 protein once. The sample lists around 68,000 distinct CDR3 sequences; 3.5% to 5% were seen once. The rearrangement joins TRBV7-2 to TRBJ2-7; 7 bases align to TRBD1. This clonotype was sampled from a man between 45 and 60 years old with multiple sclerosis. Sequenced: PBMCs. The CDR3 region has the DNA TGTGCCAGCAGCCCCTGGCGAGACAGGGCACCCTACGAGCAGTACTTC. It codes for CASSPWRDRAPYEQYF.